This is a list of T cell receptor beta chains from one sample in a study of cytomegalovirus exposure and HLA in healthy donors. The table came from immunoSEQ multiplex PCR; TCRdb's copy has only in-frame clones and leaves some out. The sample is made up of about 130,000 clones, and the top ten hold more than 1.5% of it. The sequenced sample consisted of PBMCs. The source is a man younger than 30 in good health and CMV-seronegative. Both conserved end residues are part of each CDR3. D genes are given only for firm matches.

J: TRBJ2-1
V: TRBV30
D: .
DNA: TGTGCCAGATCGGTTTACAATGAGCAGTTCTTC
CDR3: CARSVYNEQFF

J: TRBJ2-1
V: TRBV28
D: .
DNA: TGTGCCAGTTTGGGCGGGACCCCCCGCAATGAGCAGTTCTTC
CDR3: CASLGGTPRNEQFF

J: TRBJ1-4
V: TRBV28
D: TRBD1
DNA: TGTGCCAGCAGTCCCCCGGCAGGGGGTCAAGAAAAACTGTTTTTT
CDR3: CASSPPAGGQEKLFF

J: TRBJ1-2
V: TRBV14
D: .
DNA: TGCGCCAGCAGCCAAGAAGACCAGGTCCGTGGCTACACCTTC
CDR3: CASSQEDQVRGYTF

J: TRBJ1-1
V: TRBV5-8
D: TRBD1
DNA: TGTGCCAGCAGCTACACAGGGGTGGGCACTGAAGCTTTCTTT
CDR3: CASSYTGVGTEAFF

J: TRBJ2-3
V: TRBV9
D: .
DNA: TGTGCCAGCAGCCTCCGACCGAAGACTAGCACAGATACGCAGTATTTT
CDR3: CASSLRPKTSTDTQYF

J: TRBJ1-3
V: TRBV29-1
D: .
DNA: TGCAGCGTTGCGCAGGCAACTGGAAACACCATATATTTT
CDR3: CSVAQATGNTIYF

J: TRBJ1-1
V: TRBV6-5
D: TRBD1
DNA: TGTGCCAGCTTCGGACAGGGTCAGATAACTGAAGCTTTCTTT
CDR3: CASFGQGQITEAFF

J: TRBJ1-2
V: TRBV6-1
D: TRBD1
DNA: TGTGCCAGCAGTGGACCGGGACAGGGTGGAATCGATGGCTACACCTTC
CDR3: CASSGPGQGGIDGYTF

J: TRBJ1-1
V: TRBV6-1
D: .
DNA: TGTGCCAGCAGTCCCGCGCACAACACTGAAGCTTTCTTT
CDR3: CASSPAHNTEAFF

J: TRBJ1-1
V: TRBV10-3
D: .
DNA: TGTGCCATCAGTGAGTTAGGAGGGGAGGGGACTGAAGCTTTCTTT
CDR3: CAISELGGEGTEAFF

J: TRBJ1-5
V: TRBV9
D: TRBD1
DNA: TGTGCCAGCAGCATAACAGGGGGCGACGGACAGCCCCAGCATTTT
CDR3: CASSITGGDGQPQHF

J: TRBJ2-7
V: TRBV7-3
D: .
DNA: TGTGCCAGCAGCTTAAGTGGTGCAGGTGACGAGCAGTACTTC
CDR3: CASSLSGAGDEQYF

J: TRBJ2-1
V: TRBV19
D: TRBD2
DNA: TGTGCCAGTAGTTATAGAATTAGCGGGACGTACAATGAGCAGTTCTTC
CDR3: CASSYRISGTYNEQFF

J: TRBJ1-2
V: TRBV6-5
D: .
DNA: TGTGCCAGCAGCCCGGGTTCGATCTATGGCTACACCTTC
CDR3: CASSPGSIYGYTF

J: TRBJ1-5
V: TRBV27
D: TRBD1
DNA: TGTGCCAGCAGTTTACGAGGCGGACAGGGGACCATTAGCAATCAGCCCCAGCATTTT
CDR3: CASSLRGGQGTISNQPQHF

J: TRBJ2-1
V: TRBV28
D: .
DNA: TGTGCCAGCAGTATGGGGAGCAATGAGCAGTTCTTC
CDR3: CASSMGSNEQFF

J: TRBJ1-3
V: TRBV28
D: .
DNA: TGTGCCAGCACATCATACAGGAGCTCTGGAAACACCATATATTTT
CDR3: CASTSYRSSGNTIYF

J: TRBJ2-7
V: TRBV5-6
D: .
DNA: TGTGCCAGCAGCTTGGGACTAGTAGCCTACGAGCAGTACTTC
CDR3: CASSLGLVAYEQYF

J: TRBJ2-5
V: TRBV15
D: TRBD1
DNA: TGTGCCACCAGCAGAGATCGGCACAGGGGTATGGAGACCCAGTACTTC
CDR3: CATSRDRHRGMETQYF

J: TRBJ2-5
V: TRBV7-8
D: .
DNA: TGTGCCAGCAGCCCCGTCGCGGAGGAGACCCAGTACTTC
CDR3: CASSPVAEETQYF

J: TRBJ2-3
V: TRBV9
D: .
DNA: TGTGCCAGCAGCGGACAGACTAGCACAGATACGCAGTATTTT
CDR3: CASSGQTSTDTQYF

J: TRBJ2-5
V: TRBV4-1
D: TRBD2
DNA: TGCGCCAGCAGCCAAGTGACTAGCGGGGGGTGGGAGACCCAGTACTTC
CDR3: CASSQVTSGGWETQYF

J: TRBJ2-7
V: TRBV11-3
D: .
DNA: TGTGCCAGCAGCGCGGCTTGGGGACTGGGCGGATCCTACTACGAGCAGTACTTC
CDR3: CASSAAWGLGGSYYEQYF